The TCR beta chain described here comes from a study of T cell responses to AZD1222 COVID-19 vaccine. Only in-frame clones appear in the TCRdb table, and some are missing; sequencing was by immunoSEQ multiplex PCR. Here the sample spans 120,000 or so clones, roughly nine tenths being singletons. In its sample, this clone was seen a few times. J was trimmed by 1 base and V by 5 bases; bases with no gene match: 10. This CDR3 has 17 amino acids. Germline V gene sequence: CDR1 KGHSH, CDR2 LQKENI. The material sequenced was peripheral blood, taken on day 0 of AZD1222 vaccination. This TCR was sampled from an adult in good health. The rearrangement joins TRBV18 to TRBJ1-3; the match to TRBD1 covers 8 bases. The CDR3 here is CASSSLPGQGSGNTIYF. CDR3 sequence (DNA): TGTGCCAGCTCATCCCTGCCCGGACAGGGATCTGGAAACACCATATATTTT.